A single TCR beta chain is shown here with its context. The entry originates in a study of shared clonotypes between healthy human individuals. Sequencing used immunoSEQ multiplex PCR; TCRdb keeps in-frame clones, though not all of them. The profile covers 400,000 or so clones, with approximately 96% appearing a single time and about 0.32% taken by the ten largest. The CDR3 sequence is 15 residues long. V lost 4 bases to trimming and J lost 0 bases; unmatched junction nucleotides: 6. Germline-derived CDR1 and CDR2 are GTSNPN and SVGIG (reference sequence). This clonotype was sampled from a man aged 30 to 39 in good health. Sequencing was performed on memory CD8+ T cells sorted from blood. Subset of the sample: CD45RO+ cells pooled with CCR7-negative TemRA cells. The chain joins TRBV30 to TRBJ1-5; 7 bases agree with TRBD1. The CDR3 sequence is CAWNPGQFSNQPQHF. CDR3 coding DNA: TGTGCCTGGAATCCGGGACAGTTTAGCAATCAGCCCCAGCATTTT.